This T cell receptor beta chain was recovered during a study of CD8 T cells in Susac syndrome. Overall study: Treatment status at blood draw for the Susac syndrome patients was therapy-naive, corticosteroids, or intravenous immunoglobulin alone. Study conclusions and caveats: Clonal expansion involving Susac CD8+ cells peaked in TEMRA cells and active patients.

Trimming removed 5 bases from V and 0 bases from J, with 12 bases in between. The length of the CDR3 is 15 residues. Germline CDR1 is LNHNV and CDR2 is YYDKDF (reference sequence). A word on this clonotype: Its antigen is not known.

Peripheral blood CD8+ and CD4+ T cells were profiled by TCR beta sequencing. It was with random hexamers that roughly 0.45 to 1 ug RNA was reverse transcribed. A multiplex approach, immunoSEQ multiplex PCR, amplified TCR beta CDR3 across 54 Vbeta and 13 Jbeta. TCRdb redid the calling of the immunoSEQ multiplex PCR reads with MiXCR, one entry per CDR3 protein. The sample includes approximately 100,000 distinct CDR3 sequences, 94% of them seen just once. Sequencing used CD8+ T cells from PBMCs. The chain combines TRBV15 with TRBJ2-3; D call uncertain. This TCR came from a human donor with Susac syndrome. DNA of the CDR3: TGTGCCACCAGCGGAGCCCTAACTAGCACAGATACGCAGTATTTT. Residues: CATSGALTSTDTQYF.